A selection of T cell receptor beta chains follows, all from one sample in a study of post-analysis software for immune sequencing data. Each CDR3 protein is one row after TCRdb ran MiXCR on the PCR reads. The sample has approximately 770,000 distinct CDR3 sequences; just over 45% are singletons. The sample comprised blood. The origin of the receptors is a girl under 18 with multiple sclerosis. CDR3s include the opening cysteine and the closing phenylalanine or tryptophan. A D gene is named only where the DNA matches it firmly. Clone size is given for some rows only: seen once, a few or many times, or a class if the clone is expanded.

D gene	clone size	V gene	J gene	CDR3 length	CDR3 DNA	CDR3 protein
.	few	TRBV7-2	TRBJ1-4	16	TGTGCCAGCAGCTTAGGCCAGTCCCAGCGAGATGAAAAACTGTTTTTT	CASSLGQSQRDEKLFF
.	once	TRBV20-1	TRBJ1-2	13	TGCAGTGCTGGAACGGGACGAAACTATGGCTACACCTTC	CSAGTGRNYGYTF
.	.	TRBV29-1	TRBJ1-1	12	TGCAGCGTCGCCCCCGGGGCGGGTGAAGCTTTCTTT	CSVAPGAGEAFF
.	many	TRBV5-6	TRBJ2-1	13	TGTGCCAGCAGCCTAGGAGGGGACAATGAGCAGTTCTTC	CASSLGGDNEQFF
.	.	TRBV28	TRBJ1-1	15	TGTGCCAGCAGTCTGCTGACAGGAGGGAACACTGAAGCTTTCTTT	CASSLLTGGNTEAFF
.	.	TRBV6-1	TRBJ2-3	12	TGTGCCAGCACCAGTTCAGCAGATACGCAGTATTTT	CASTSSADTQYF
.	.	TRBV29-1	TRBJ2-7	13	TGCAGCGTTGAAGTATGGGATTCCTACGAGCAGTACTTC	CSVEVWDSYEQYF
.	once	TRBV10-2	TRBJ2-7	13	TGCGCCAGCAGTGAGTTGTATGGGAGCGAGCAGTACTTC	CASSELYGSEQYF
TRBD1	.	TRBV9	TRBJ2-5	14	TGTGCCAACAGCCCCAGACAGGGTCAGGAGACCCAGTACTTC	CANSPRQGQETQYF
.	once	TRBV6-5	TRBJ2-4	15	TGTGCCAGCAGTTCACCGGGGAAAAGGTCGGGAGAGCAGTACTTC	CASSSPGKRSGEQYF
.	.	TRBV6-5	TRBJ2-7	16	TGTGCCAGCAGTTACTCTCGCACCCCGAGCTCCTACGAGCAGTACTTC	CASSYSRTPSSYEQYF
TRBD1	.	TRBV6-6	TRBJ1-1	13	TGTGCCAGCAGCCCAGGGGGCGGTTGGGAAGCTTTCTTT	CASSPGGGWEAFF
.	.	TRBV29-1	TRBJ1-1	13	TGCAGCGACGCGGACAGTATGAACACTGAAGCTTTCTTT	CSDADSMNTEAFF
.	few	TRBV6-6	TRBJ2-4	13	TGTGCCAGCAGTTACTCGGAAAGGAACATTCAGTACTTC	CASSYSERNIQYF
TRBD2	.	TRBV5-1	TRBJ2-5	18	TGCGCCAGCAGCTTGGGACTAGCGGTTGTTATGTCCCAAGAGACCCAGTACTTC	CASSLGLAVVMSQETQYF